This is a list of T cell receptor beta chains from one sample in a study of post-analysis software for immune sequencing data. TCRdb fed the PCR reads into MiXCR, producing one record per CDR3 protein. The data hold around 400,000 distinct CDR3 sequences, with approximately 39% observed a single time. The specimen sequenced was blood. The origin of the receptors is a girl between 2 and 10 years old with multiple sclerosis. CDR3s include the opening cysteine and the closing phenylalanine or tryptophan. Fields, in order: V gene, D gene, clone size, J gene, CDR3 DNA, CDR3 protein. A D gene is named only where the DNA matches it firmly. Size is stated for part of the rows, as once, few or many counts, or as a class when the clone is expanded.

>TRBV7-2|TRBD2|many|TRBJ2-3
TGTGCCGCCCGGACTAGCGGAGAAGATACGCAGTATTTT
CAARTSGEDTQYF
>TRBV12-3/TRBV12-4|TRBD1|NA|TRBJ2-3
TGTGCCAGCAGTTTCATGGGGAGGACAGGGAGAACAGATACGCAGTATTTT
CASSFMGRTGRTDTQYF
>TRBV20-1|NA|NA|TRBJ2-3
TGCAGTGCTAGAGAGACCGGGCCATCAAAACCAGATACGCAGTATTTT
CSARETGPSKPDTQYF
>TRBV6-6|TRBD2|NA|TRBJ2-7
TGTGCCAGCACCAAAGCGGGGTCCTCCTACGAGCAGTACTTC
CASTKAGSSYEQYF
>TRBV7-2|NA|NA|TRBJ2-5
TGTGCCAGCAGCTTAGATTCCCTCCAAGAGACCCAGTACTTC
CASSLDSLQETQYF
>TRBV20-1|TRBD1|few|TRBJ1-1
TGCAGTGCTAGAGCGACAGGGCTCTACACTGAAGCTTTCTTT
CSARATGLYTEAFF
>TRBV6-2/TRBV6-3|NA|few|TRBJ2-1
TGTGCCAGCAGGAAACGGGACATCTTCAATGAGCAGTTCTTC
CASRKRDIFNEQFF
>TRBV4-1|TRBD1|NA|TRBJ2-7
TGCGCCAGCAGCCAGGGACAGGGGGCTACCTACGAGCAGTACTTC
CASSQGQGATYEQYF
>TRBV12-3/TRBV12-4|TRBD2|once|TRBJ2-1
TGTGCCAGCAGGCTAGCGGGGGACTCCTACAATGAGCAGTTCTTC
CASRLAGDSYNEQFF
>TRBV7-9|NA|few|TRBJ2-7
TGTGCCAGCAGCTTACAGGGGCCCAAATACGAGCAGTACTTC
CASSLQGPKYEQYF
>TRBV27|TRBD1|few|TRBJ2-1
TGTGCCAGTCTACTGGGACAGGGGGCCAATGAGCAGTTCTTC
CASLLGQGANEQFF
>TRBV5-1|TRBD2|NA|TRBJ2-7
TGCGCCAGCAGCTTGGCCACTAGCGGGAGCAATGAGCAGTACTTC
CASSLATSGSNEQYF
>TRBV5-6|TRBD2|NA|TRBJ2-7
TGTGCCAGCACGGCAGCGGGGTTGCACGAGCAGTACTTC
CASTAAGLHEQYF
>TRBV7-2|NA|NA|TRBJ1-6
TGTGCCAGCAGCTTAGTTGAGGGGATGGGTTCACCCCTCCACTTT
CASSLVEGMGSPLHF
>TRBV20-1|TRBD1|NA|TRBJ2-7
TGCAGTGCTAGAGAAGGGACAGGGGGTTACGAGCAGTACTTC
CSAREGTGGYEQYF
>TRBV29-1|TRBD1|few|TRBJ2-5
TGCAGCGTGCTCAGGGGGAACCAAGAGACCCAGTACTTC
CSVLRGNQETQYF
>TRBV27|TRBD2|NA|TRBJ2-3
TGTGCCAGCAGTGGCCTCTTGGCGGGAGGGTCGAAAGATACGCAGTATTTT
CASSGLLAGGSKDTQYF
>TRBV5-1|TRBD2|few|TRBJ2-3
TGCGCCAGCAGCGAGGGACTAGCGGATGACACAGATACGCAGTATTTT
CASSEGLADDTDTQYF
>TRBV29-1|NA|NA|TRBJ1-2
TGCAGCGTTGCCATGACAGGTTTCTATGGCTACACCTTC
CSVAMTGFYGYTF
>TRBV6-4|TRBD2|few|TRBJ2-3
TGTGCCAGCAGTGTAGTAGCGGGGGGCACAGATACGCAGTATTTT
CASSVVAGGTDTQYF
>TRBV7-3|TRBD2|NA|TRBJ2-3
TGTGCCAGCAGCTTAAGACTAGCGGGGTACACAGATACGCAGTATTTT
CASSLRLAGYTDTQYF
>TRBV6-1|TRBD1|NA|TRBJ1-1
TGTGCCAGCAGTTCAGGGACAGGGATCACTGAAGCTTTCTTT
CASSSGTGITEAFF
>TRBV20-1|TRBD2|NA|TRBJ2-1
TGCAGTGCCCCGCTTAGCGGGAGGGCCTTTAGGAATGAGCAGTTCTTC
CSAPLSGRAFRNEQFF
>TRBV7-9|NA|NA|TRBJ2-5
TGTGCCAGCAGCAGGATGGAAGAGACCCAGTACTTC
CASSRMEETQYF
>TRBV9|NA|few|TRBJ1-5
TGTGCCAGCAGCAAAGAGGATAGCAATCAGCCCCAGCATTTT
CASSKEDSNQPQHF
>TRBV28|NA|NA|TRBJ1-6
TGTGCCAGCAGCCCCGCGGGAGTGAGTAATTCACCCCTCCACTTT
CASSPAGVSNSPLHF
>TRBV12-3/TRBV12-4|NA|NA|TRBJ1-1
TGTGCCAGCAGACGGGACGGGGGAGAAGCTTTCTTT
CASRRDGGEAFF
>TRBV5-5|NA|NA|TRBJ2-7
TGTGCCTGCAGCTTTGACGGGACCTCCTACGAGCAGTACTTC
CACSFDGTSYEQYF
>TRBV9|NA|NA|TRBJ2-1
TGTGCCAGCAGCGTAGCGGGGGTCTCCTACAATGAGCAGTTCTTC
CASSVAGVSYNEQFF
>TRBV6-6|NA|NA|TRBJ2-1
TGTGCCAGCAGTTACTCGACGGGCAGGCAACACAATGAGCAGTTCTTC
CASSYSTGRQHNEQFF
>TRBV9|TRBD2|few|TRBJ2-1
TGTGCCAGCAGCCCTCATAGCGGGAGGGCCCCTGAGCAGTTCTTC
CASSPHSGRAPEQFF
>TRBV28|NA|NA|TRBJ2-5
TGTGCCAGCAGTTTATTCCCTAGCGAGGTTAATGAGCAGTACTTC
CASSLFPSEVNEQYF
>TRBV7-3|NA|few|TRBJ2-1
TGTGCCAGCAGCTTATACAGGAAGAATGAGCAGTTCTTC
CASSLYRKNEQFF
>TRBV7-6|TRBD1|few|TRBJ2-7
TGTGCCAGCAGCTCGCAGGACAGGGGGCTCTACGAGCAGTACTTC
CASSSQDRGLYEQYF
>TRBV29-1|TRBD2|NA|TRBJ2-1
TGCAGCGTTGAAACAGTAGCGGGAAGCGATGAGCAGTTCTTC
CSVETVAGSDEQFF
>TRBV12-3/TRBV12-4|TRBD1|NA|TRBJ1-5
TGTGCCAGCAGTCCTCAGGGGGCTGGCAGTCAGCCCCAGCATTTT
CASSPQGAGSQPQHF
>TRBV6-1|NA|NA|TRBJ2-1
TGTGCCAGCAGAGCCGGGCCCTACAATGAGCAGTTCTTC
CASRAGPYNEQFF
>TRBV6-5|NA|NA|TRBJ1-2
TGTGCCAGCAGTTACTCCCTCGGGGGCGGATATGGCTACACCTTC
CASSYSLGGGYGYTF
>TRBV27|NA|NA|TRBJ1-1
TGTGCCAGCAGTGAGTCAGGGTTGTGGACTGAAGCTTTCTTT
CASSESGLWTEAFF
>TRBV20-1|TRBD1|NA|TRBJ1-6
TGCAGTGCTAGAGATAAGGGGGCCACATCTCCGTATAATTCACCCCTCCACTTT
CSARDKGATSPYNSPLHF
>TRBV7-9|NA|few|TRBJ2-1
TGTGCCAGCAGCCTGACCAATGAGCAGTTCTTC
CASSLTNEQFF
>TRBV10-3|NA|NA|TRBJ2-7
TGTGCCATCAGTGACAGGACTTCCAGCTCCTACGAGCAGTACTTC
CAISDRTSSSYEQYF
>TRBV6-5|TRBD1|NA|TRBJ1-1
TGTGCCAGCAGTTACCCGGGACAGGGCAAGACTGAAGCTTTCTTT
CASSYPGQGKTEAFF
>TRBV7-9|TRBD2|once|TRBJ2-5
TGTGCCAGCAGCTTAAATCCTAGCGGGAGGGCCGGAGAGACCCAGTACTTC
CASSLNPSGRAGETQYF
>TRBV28|TRBD1|NA|TRBJ2-7
TGTGCCAGCAGTACCGCCGGGACAGGGGCCAACGAGCAGTACTTC
CASSTAGTGANEQYF
>TRBV20-1|TRBD2|NA|TRBJ2-3
TGCAGTGCGAGACTAGCGGGGAACACAAATACGCAGTATTTT
CSARLAGNTNTQYF
>TRBV28|NA|NA|TRBJ2-1
TGTGCCGTCCGGGACCTCGGGTATGAGCAGTTCTTC
CAVRDLGYEQFF
>TRBV7-8|TRBD2|NA|TRBJ2-5
TGTGCCAGCAGCCCTCTGTTAGCGGGGGACCGAGAGTACTTC
CASSPLLAGDREYF
>TRBV7-3|TRBD1|many|TRBJ2-5
TGTGCCAGCAGCTTAAACGCACAGGGGCGGGAGACCCAGTACTTC
CASSLNAQGRETQYF
>TRBV20-1|TRBD2|NA|TRBJ2-3
TGCAGTGCCAATGGACTAGCGGGGAGCACAGATACGCAGTATTTT
CSANGLAGSTDTQYF
>TRBV20-1|NA|many|TRBJ2-5
TGCAGTGCTACGAGGGTAGGGTGGGAGACCCAGTACTTC
CSATRVGWETQYF
>TRBV20-1|TRBD1|NA|TRBJ1-1
TGCAGTGCTCCGCCCGACAGGGGGAACACTGAAGCTTTCTTT
CSAPPDRGNTEAFF
>TRBV20-1|NA|NA|TRBJ1-5
TGCAGTGCTAGAGGGACCGGGAAGGGTAGCCAGCCCCAGCATTTT
CSARGTGKGSQPQHF
>TRBV7-9|NA|few|TRBJ2-5
TGTGCCAGCAGTGCCCGACAGCAAGAGACCCAGTACTTC
CASSARQQETQYF
>TRBV14|TRBD2|NA|TRBJ2-1
TGTGCCAGCAGCCTGCGGACTAGCGGGAGGAGCTCCTACAATGAGCAGTTCTTC
CASSLRTSGRSSYNEQFF
>TRBV6-6|TRBD1|few|TRBJ1-4
TGTGCCAGCAGGAAGACAGGGGGAGGCGAAAAACTGTTTTTT
CASRKTGGGEKLFF